This T cell receptor beta chain stems from a study of blood T cell repertoires in COVID-19. This clone was found once. Clones were read by immunoSEQ multiplex PCR, and TCRdb kept only the in-frame ones, dropping some. The repertoire holds about 240,000 clones, with over 75% as singletons. There are 15 residues in the CDR3. Losses at the gene ends were 0 bases for V and 2 bases for J; bases not matched to a gene: 2. The germline gives CDR1 LNHNV, CDR2 YYDKDF (reference sequence). Sequencing was performed on peripheral blood. The chain uses TRBV15 and TRBJ2-5; 8 nucleotides match TRBD2. The source is a man aged 25-45 years who had recovered from COVID-19. CDR3 loop: CATSRDGGGQETQYF. The CDR3 DNA follows: TGTGCCACCAGCAGAGATGGCGGGGGGCAAGAGACCCAGTACTTC.